One sample yielded the 32 T cell receptor beta chains listed below, sequenced in a study of cytomegalovirus exposure and HLA in healthy donors. In the PCR, 60 Vbeta and 13 Jbeta primers were used. Method: immunoSEQ multiplex PCR; TCRdb's copy keeps in-frame clones and lacks some. This table has roughly 110,000 clones, about 81% appearing once. The material sequenced was PBMCs. The receptors here all came from a male donor in good health and CMV-seropositive.

The V and J genes are TRBV5-6 and TRBJ2-5; weak D call: TRBD1 (5 bases). The better agreement between TRBJ2-7 and the DNA end casts doubt on the J call. The CDR3 consists of 14 residues. CDR1 and CDR2 (germline): SGHDT, YYEEEE. CDR3 DNA: TGTGCCAGCACCCATGACAGCCACTCCTACGAGCAGTACTTC. Protein product: CASTHDSHSYEQYF.

The chain recombines TRBV28 with TRBJ2-1; 12 positions agree with TRBD2. Per germline, CDR1 MDHEN and CDR2 SYDVKM. This CDR3 region has 16 residues. The V segment lost 5 bases and the J segment 2 bases; nucleotides outside the gene matches: 4. This CDR3 reads CASSTPSGGAYNEQFF. For the CDR3, the DNA is TGTGCCAGCAGTACCCCTAGCGGGGGGGCCTACAATGAGCAGTTCTTC.

This clone occurred once. Germline and junction disagree at one end, which may indicate a read error. Other nucleotide sequences from this sample produce the same CDR3. The V and J genes are TRBV5-6 and TRBJ2-1, with a tentative D call TRBD1 (5 bases). The CDR3 covers 14 residues. Germline CDR1 is SGHDT and CDR2 is YYEEEE. CDR3 residues: CASRQDRTYNEQFF. The CDR3 region has the DNA TGTGCCAGCAGACAGGACCGCACCTACAATGAGCAATTCTTC.

The J gene is TRBJ2-1, the V gene TRBV7-3; a possible D gene is TRBD2 (5 bases). Trimming shortened V by 1 base and J by 0 bases, and 13 bases separated the two germline ends. CDR1 and CDR2 (germline): SGHTA, FQGTGA. The CDR3 spans 17 residues. CDR3 coding DNA: TGTGCCAGCAGCTTAAGAGGAGGTGGAAGCTCCTACAATGAGCAGTTCTTC. Protein: CASSLRGGGSSYNEQFF.

V gene TRBV9 combines with J gene TRBJ1-1; D call uncertain. The V gene lost 4 bases and the J gene lost 0 bases, with 13 bases spanning the gap. Germline assignment: CDR1 SGDLS and CDR2 YYNGEE. The CDR3 has 15 amino acids. CDR3 loop: CASSRTRAMNTEAFF. DNA of the CDR3: TGTGCCAGCAGCCGTACTAGGGCCATGAACACTGAAGCTTTCTTT.

This chain uses TRBV30 with TRBJ2-1; the match to TRBD2 covers 7 bases. The CDR3 extends over 13 amino acids. Losses at the gene ends were 2 bases for V and 7 bases for J; bases not matched to a gene: 5. Germline CDR1 GTSNPN, CDR2 SVGIG (reference sequence). This chain's CDR3 is CAWSIQGGNEQFF. The CDR3 DNA reads TGTGCCTGGAGTATCCAGGGAGGGAATGAGCAGTTCTTC.

The CDR3 protein is CASSEPGTGGSYSNQPQHF. CDR3 nucleotides: TGTGCCAGCAGCGAACCCGGGACAGGGGGATCTTATAGCAATCAGCCCCAGCATTTT. The chain combines TRBV9 with TRBJ1-5; 11 bases match TRBD1. The germline V gene has CDR1 SGDLS and CDR2 YYNGEE. This CDR3 spans 19 amino acids. The junction had 11 bases not matched to a gene; V was cut back by 3 bases and J by 0 bases.

V gene TRBV29-1 combines with J gene TRBJ2-7; a weak D match, TRBD2 (6 bases). CDR3 length equals 15 residues. Between the trimmed V and J ends, which lost 4 bases and 0 bases, there was a span of 16 bases. Germline CDR1 is SQVTM and CDR2 is ANQGSEA. The CDR3 region is CSVVGVAGSSYEQYF. The CDR3 bases are TGCAGCGTTGTGGGGGTGGCGGGAAGCTCCTACGAGCAGTACTTC.

The V and J genes are TRBV7-2 and TRBJ1-4; 10 bases align to TRBD1. V shed 4 bases, J shed 8 bases, and the junction held 7 bases outside the gene matches. Germline CDR1 is SGHTA and CDR2 is FQGNSA. This CDR3 comprises 15 residues. DNA of the CDR3: TGTGCCAGCAGCTCCAGACAGGGGGCGCCCGAAAAACTGTTTTTT. Its protein is CASSSRQGAPEKLFF.

The chain has TRBV7-9 and TRBJ1-1; 8 positions agree with TRBD1. The CDR3 has 14 residues. V lost 5 bases, J lost 4 bases, and 6 bases stayed unmatched. Germline CDR1 is SEHNR and CDR2 is FQNEAQ (reference sequence). The DNA for the CDR3 is TGTGCCAGCAGCGCGACAGGGGACACCACTGAAGCTTTCTTT. It is translated as CASSATGDTTEAFF.

The chain employs TRBV5-1 and TRBJ2-3; 8 bases are shared with TRBD2. CDR1 and CDR2 (germline): SGHRS, YFSETQ. J lost 6 bases, V lost 4 bases, and 10 bases had no gene match. The length of the CDR3 is 15 residues. DNA of the CDR3: TGCGCCAGCAGCCCGACCGGGACTAGTACTGATACGCAGTATTTT. Encoded protein: CASSPTGTSTDTQYF.

V usage is TRBV18 and J usage is TRBJ1-1; D is undetermined. Germline V lookup: CDR1 KGHSH, CDR2 LQKENI. This CDR3 region has 14 residues. V was pared by 2 bases and J by 1 base, with 8 bases between. CDR3 DNA sequence: TGTGCCAGCTCACCAGACATGGGGAACACTGAAGCTTTCTTT. Its protein is CASSPDMGNTEAFF.

This chain uses TRBV7-6 with TRBJ2-2, with a weak D call TRBD2 (6 bases). Trimming left V 5 bases short and J 1 base short, with 8 bases between. The germline CDR1 and CDR2 sequences are SGHVS and FNYEAQ. The CDR3 is made up of 14 amino acids. The CDR3 nucleotides read TGTGCCAGCAGCCATAGCGGGAACACCGGGGAGCTGTTTTTT. Protein sequence: CASSHSGNTGELFF.

The chain carries TRBV5-1 and TRBJ2-7, with 7 bases fitting TRBD1. This CDR3 is 14 amino acids long. After removal of 0 bases from V and 7 bases from J, the junction contained 7 bases not matched to a gene. The germline gives CDR1 SGHRS, CDR2 YFSETQ. DNA of the CDR3: TGCGCCAGCAGCTTGGACAGGGGTTCCCGGGAGCAGTACTTC. Amino acids: CASSLDRGSREQYF.

The gene calls are TRBV6-1 and TRBJ1-5; D may be TRBD1 (5 bases). Trimming took off 2 bases at V and 5 bases at J, with 19 bases between the two ends. This CDR3 comprises 17 residues. From germline, CDR1 is MNHNS and CDR2 SASEGT. The CDR3 here is CASSERDGRVSHQPQHF. CDR3 DNA: TGTGCCAGCAGTGAAAGGGATGGCAGGGTATCCCATCAGCCCCAGCATTTT.

The chain joins TRBV11-2 to TRBJ1-5; 7 bases agree with TRBD1. Per the germline V gene, CDR1 is SGHAT and CDR2 is FQNNGV. This CDR3 region has 16 residues. Germline trimming cut 1 base from V and 2 bases from J; bases unmatched to any gene: 5. The CDR3 protein is CASSLGYGQGNQPQHF. CDR3 DNA sequence: TGTGCCAGCAGCTTAGGCTACGGACAGGGCAATCAGCCCCAGCATTTT. The variable domain in full, with the rest retrieved from reference TRBV11-2 and TRBJ1-5, is EAGVAQSPRYKIIEKRQSVAFWCNPISGHATLYWYQQILGQGPKLLIQFQNNGVVDDSQLPKDRFSAERLKGVDSTLKIQPAKLEDSAVYLCASSLGYGQGNQPQHFGDGTRLSIL.

The chain recombines TRBV6-6 with TRBJ2-1, with 12 bases fitting TRBD1. Germline CDR1 is MNHNY and CDR2 is SVGAGI (reference sequence). V was pared by 4 bases and J by 6 bases, with 4 bases of the junction left unmatched. This CDR3 has 15 amino acids. The CDR3 nucleotides are TGTGCCAGCAGTTTGGGACAGGGGGCCCTCAATGAGCAGTTCTTC. This sequence encodes CASSLGQGALNEQFF.

V gene TRBV9 combines with J gene TRBJ2-1, with D maybe TRBD1 (6 bases). Trimming took off 6 bases at V and 3 bases at J, with 16 bases between the two ends. Germline V gives CDR1 SGDLS, CDR2 YYNGEE. This CDR3 region has 15 residues. The CDR3 reads CASNHLGQIYNEQFF. DNA of the CDR3: TGTGCCAGCAACCACCTTGGACAGATCTACAATGAGCAGTTCTTC.

The rearrangement links TRBV5-4 to TRBJ1-2; D is undetermined. The CDR3 contains 14 residues. V was pared by 5 bases and J by 7 bases, with 18 bases between. Per the germline V gene, CDR1 is SGHNT and CDR2 is YYREEE (reference sequence). CDR3: CASRPTRNDFGYTF. CDR3 nucleotides: TGTGCCAGCAGACCGACGCGGAACGATTTTGGCTACACCTTC. The variable domain in full, with the rest retrieved from reference TRBV5-4 and TRBJ1-2, is ETGVTQSPTHLIKTRGQQVTLRCSSQSGHNTVSWYQQALGQGPQFIFQYYREEENGRGNFPPRFSGLQFPNYSSELNVNALELDDSALYLCASRPTRNDFGYTFGSGTRLTVV.

This clone appeared a single time. The chain links TRBV21-1 to TRBJ1-2; TRBD1, the table's D call, lacks a check against the DNA. TRBV21-1 corresponds to a pseudogene. This CDR3 has 15 residues. CDR3 sequence (DNA): TGTGCCACCTCAAGAAGGCAGGGAACGATATATGGCTACCCCTTC. Translating it yields CATSRRQGTIYGYPF.

This clone was seen a handful of times. The gene calls are TRBV25-1 and TRBJ1-3; TRBD1 agrees at 10 bases. CDR1 is MGHDK and CDR2 is SYGVNS in the germline V gene. The CDR3 length is 16 residues. Germline trimming cut 2 bases from V and 6 bases from J; bases unmatched to any gene: 7. The DNA of the CDR3 is TGTGCCAGCAGTGAAATGCGCGGGACAGGGGAAAACACCATATATTTT. Its protein is CASSEMRGTGENTIYF.

CDR3 in amino acids: CASSELLQGFEQFF. The CDR3 DNA reads as TGTGCCAGCAGTGAGCTACTACAGGGATTCGAGCAGTTCTTC. The rearrangement links TRBV2 to TRBJ2-1, with a tentative D call TRBD1 (6 bases). The CDR3 loop spans 14 amino acids. The germline V gene encodes CDR1 SNHLY and CDR2 FYNNEI. Trimming removed 3 bases at V and 10 bases at J, with 16 bases between. The whole variable domain, filled in from reference TRBV2 and TRBJ2-1, reads EPEVTQTPSHQVTQMGQEVILRCVPISNHLYFYWYRQILGQKVEFLVSFYNNEISEKSEIFDDQFSVERPDGSNFTLKIRSTKLEDSAMYFCASSELLQGFEQFFGPGTRLTVL.

The chain joins TRBV4-2 to TRBJ2-1; 8 nucleotides align to TRBD2. This CDR3 has 14 residues. Germline V lookup: CDR1 LGHNA, CDR2 YNFKEQ. Trimming removed 1 base from V and 7 bases from J; junction bases left unmatched: 3. The CDR3 loop reads CASSQGGGSNEQFF. CDR3 nucleotides: TGTGCCAGCAGCCAAGGCGGGGGGTCGAATGAGCAGTTCTTC.

This clone was seen once. The chain joins TRBV7-2 to TRBJ2-7; TRBD1 aligns across 9 bases. Germline CDR1 is SGHTA and CDR2 is FQGNSA. There are 14 residues in the CDR3. V was clipped by 5 bases and J by 3 bases; unmatched bases: 5. The CDR3 spells CASSRRDRDYEQYF. The CDR3 bases are TGTGCCAGCAGCCGCCGGGACAGGGACTACGAGCAGTACTTC.

V usage is TRBV5-1 and J usage is TRBJ2-7, with D unresolved. The V and J ends lost 2 bases and 3 bases respectively, with 9 bases between them. Per the germline V gene, CDR1 is SGHRS and CDR2 is YFSETQ. CDR3 length: 13 amino acids. The CDR3 nucleotides are TGCGCCAGCAGCTTTAACAGAAACTACGAGCAGTACTTC. This codes for CASSFNRNYEQYF.

The chain recombines TRBV28 with TRBJ2-1, with 15 bases that match TRBD2. The CDR3 consists of 18 residues. Germline V gene lookup returns CDR1 MDHEN and CDR2 SYDVKM. V lost 10 bases and J lost 0; bases outside the gene matches: 10. Written as DNA, the CDR3 is TGTGCCACTAAGGGACTAGCGGGGGGCCGGAGCTCCTACAATGAGCAGTTCTTC. It encodes CATKGLAGGRSSYNEQFF.

This clone was counted between two and nine times. The chain is built from TRBV5-4 and TRBJ1-1, with D hard to call. CDR3 length: 13 residues. Trimming took 4 bases from V and 4 from J, leaving 11 bases between them. Germline assignment: CDR1 SGHNT and CDR2 YYREEE (reference sequence). CDR3 sequence (DNA): TGTGCCAGCAGCCTAACAGCCACCACTGAAGCTTTCTTT. Translation gives CASSLTATTEAFF.

This clone has just one count. This rearrangement joins TRBV29-1 to TRBJ2-5, with TRBD2 identical over 9 bases. This CDR3 region has 14 residues. With 0 bases clipped from V and 7 bases from J, the junction kept 6 bases outside the gene matches. Germline CDR1 reads SQVTM; CDR2 reads ANQGSEA. For the CDR3, the DNA is TGCAGCGTTGAAGAGCGGGGGGGGGCTGGGACCCAGTACTTC. Protein: CSVEERGGAGTQYF. The full variable domain, in which reference TRBV29-1 and TRBJ2-5 provide the parts outside the CDR3, is SAVISQKPSRDICQRGTSLTIQCQVDSQVTMMFWYRQQPGQSLTLIATANQGSEATYESGFVIDKFPISRPNLTFSTLTVSNMSPEDSSIYLCSVEERGGAGTQYFGPGTRLLVL.

This clone was recorded a few times. The J gene is TRBJ1-1, the V gene TRBV6-4; D remains ambiguous. The CDR3 consists of 14 residues. Trimming removed 3 bases from V and 0 bases from J, with 8 bases in between. Germline V CDR1 and CDR2: MRHNA, SNTAGT. Here the CDR3 reads CASSETPLNTEAFF. The CDR3 nucleotides are TGTGCCAGCAGTGAGACACCCTTGAACACTGAAGCTTTCTTT.

CDR3 residues: CASSTITGGYTEAFF. The CDR3 coding sequence is TGTGCCAGCAGTACAATAACAGGGGGCTACACTGAAGCTTTCTTT. The chain joins TRBV28 to TRBJ1-1; 9 positions agree with TRBD1. There are 15 residues in the CDR3. V trimming: 5 bases; J trimming: 3 bases; junction bases outside the gene matches: 7. The V gene's germline CDR1 is MDHEN and CDR2 SYDVKM. Variable domain in full (rest from reference TRBV28 and TRBJ1-1): DVKVTQSSRYLVKRTGEKVFLECVQDMDHENMFWYRQDPGLGLRLIYFSYDVKMKEKGDIPEGYSVSREKKERFSLILESASTNQTSMYLCASSTITGGYTEAFFGQGTRLTVV.

This chain uses TRBV6-7 with TRBJ1-2, with 8 nucleotides matching TRBD1. TRBV6-7 is an ORF; its function is uncertain. The CDR3 covers 11 residues. The junction had 8 bases not matched to a gene; V was cut back by 6 bases and J by 14 bases. The CDR3 here is CASSQTGVYTF. The CDR3 nucleotides read TGTGCCAGCAGCCAGACAGGGGTCTATACCTTC.

This rearrangement joins TRBV5-1 to TRBJ1-1, with D unclear. V gave up 2 bases and J gave up 3 bases, with 14 bases separating them. CDR3 length: 15 amino acids. The germline V gene has CDR1 SGHRS and CDR2 YFSETQ. CDR3 in amino acids: CASSLTAGMDTEAFF. CDR3 in DNA: TGCGCCAGCAGCTTAACAGCGGGCATGGACACTGAAGCTTTCTTT.